Sequencing of this T cell receptor (beta chain) was carried out in a study of T cell responses to AZD1222 COVID-19 vaccine. General study points: Repertoires were obtained only post-peak T cell response. An increase in Spike-specific TCR breadth and depth was observed after two AZD1222 doses.

Germline lookup yields CDR1 SNHLY and CDR2 FYNNEI. The CDR3 is 13 residues long. Trimming took 3 bases from V and 6 from J, leaving 11 bases between them. This clone turned up a few times. Its antigen is unidentified. Here immunoSEQ multiplex PCR was the method, and the copy in TCRdb shows in-frame clones only, minus some. The sample contains some 120,000 clones, 88% of which appear only once. The chain has TRBV2 and TRBJ1-2; no clear D. This TCR derives from an adult in good health. This sample comprised peripheral blood, obtained on day 0 of AZD1222 vaccination. CDR3 loop: CASSDENRDGYTF. CDR3 coding DNA: TGTGCCAGCAGTGATGAGAATCGGGATGGCTACACCTTC.